This TCR beta chain was captured in a study of T cell repertoires in cytomegalovirus infection. Study context: Matching HLA type and CMV infection were both indicated by public TCR beta signatures.

Germline lookup yields CDR1 SQVTM and CDR2 ANQGSEA. The CDR3 covers 14 residues. The V gene end was trimmed by 4 bases and the J gene end by 3 bases; junction bases not matched to a gene: 6. Study-wide results and limits: Dominant in the ex vivo response were TCR beta clonotypes restricted by HLA-C and specific for CMV. There were carriers of CMV plus the relevant HLA, and cumulative public TCR beta family frequency identified them.

There are a few counts of this clonotype. Its target is unknown. TCRdb re-analysed the reads in MiXCR, keeping a single row per CDR3 protein. The repertoire includes around 450,000 distinct CDR3 sequences, about 11% of them detected once, and roughly a tenth sits in the top ten. Sequences were obtained from PBMCs. J is TRBJ2-5 and V is TRBV29-1, with 9 bases lining up with TRBD2. The TCR originated in a human donor in good health (CMV status not recorded). Some clones in this sample may be carry-over from other donors' samples. CDR3 sequence (DNA): TGCAGCGTTGGGAGCGGGGGGCGGGAAGAGACCCAGTACTTC. It specifies CSVGSGGREETQYF.